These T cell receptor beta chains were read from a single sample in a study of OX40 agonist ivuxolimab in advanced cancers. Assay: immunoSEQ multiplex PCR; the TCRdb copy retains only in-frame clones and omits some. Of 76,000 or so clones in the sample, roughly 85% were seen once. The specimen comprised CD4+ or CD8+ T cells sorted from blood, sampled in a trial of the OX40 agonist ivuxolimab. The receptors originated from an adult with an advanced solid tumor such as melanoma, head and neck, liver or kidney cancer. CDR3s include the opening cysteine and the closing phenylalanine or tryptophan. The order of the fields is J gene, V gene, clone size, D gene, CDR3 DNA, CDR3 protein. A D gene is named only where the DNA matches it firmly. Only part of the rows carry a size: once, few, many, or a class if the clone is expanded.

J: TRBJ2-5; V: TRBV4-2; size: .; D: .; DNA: TGTGCCAGCAGCCCCGAGAACGAGGGGACCCAGTACTTC; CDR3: CASSPENEGTQYF
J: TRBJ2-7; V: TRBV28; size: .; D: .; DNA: TGTGCCAGCAGTTTATCTAGGGGGGCGAGCGAGCAGTACTTC; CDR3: CASSLSRGASEQYF
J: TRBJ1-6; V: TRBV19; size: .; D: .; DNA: TGTGCCAGTAGTACACAGGGCTCCTATAATTCACCCCTCCACTTT; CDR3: CASSTQGSYNSPLHF
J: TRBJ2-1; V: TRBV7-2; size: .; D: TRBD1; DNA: TGTGCCAGCAGCGCCGACAGGGGGCGGGTGGGTGAGCAGTTCTTC; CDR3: CASSADRGRVGEQFF
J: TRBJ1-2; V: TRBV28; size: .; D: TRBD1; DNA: TGTGCCAGCAGTACTGCTGGGACAGTGCCTAACTATGGCTACACCTTC; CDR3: CASSTAGTVPNYGYTF
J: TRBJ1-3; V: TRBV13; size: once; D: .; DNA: TGTGCCAGCAGCCCGGAACAGGGATCTGGAAACACCATATATTTT; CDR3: CASSPEQGSGNTIYF
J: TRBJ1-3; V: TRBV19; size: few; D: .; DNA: TGTGCCAGTACCCGGGGATCGGGACCCTCTGGAAACACCATATATTTT; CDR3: CASTRGSGPSGNTIYF
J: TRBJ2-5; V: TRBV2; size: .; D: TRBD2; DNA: TGTGCCAGCAACGATCGGGGGGGCCAAGAGACCCAGTACTTC; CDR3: CASNDRGGQETQYF
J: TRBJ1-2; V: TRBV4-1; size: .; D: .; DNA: TGCGCCAGCAGCCAAGCCCCAGGGGGCTACACCTTC; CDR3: CASSQAPGGYTF
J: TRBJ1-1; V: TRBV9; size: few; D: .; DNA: TGTGCCAGCAGCGCCACCCTACGGGACACTGAAGCTTTCTTT; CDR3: CASSATLRDTEAFF
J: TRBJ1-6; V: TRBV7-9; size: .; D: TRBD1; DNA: TGTGCCAGCAGCTTGGATTCGGGACAGGGAAATTCACCCCTCCACTTT; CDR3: CASSLDSGQGNSPLHF
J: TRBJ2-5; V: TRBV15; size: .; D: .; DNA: TGTGCCACCAGCAGCACAGGGGAGGCAGAGACCCAGTACTTC; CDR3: CATSSTGEAETQYF
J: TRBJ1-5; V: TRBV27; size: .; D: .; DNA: TGTGCCAGCAGGTGGACAGTGGGTGGTCAGCCCCAGCATTTT; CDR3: CASRWTVGGQPQHF
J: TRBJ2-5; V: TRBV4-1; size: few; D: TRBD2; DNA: TGCGCCAGCAGCCAAGATACGGGAGGACGAGAGACCCAGTACTTC; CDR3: CASSQDTGGRETQYF
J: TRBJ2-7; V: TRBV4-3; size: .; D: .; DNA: TGCGCCAGCAGCCAAGGGGGTGGTGCCAGTGCCTACGAGCAGTACTTC; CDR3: CASSQGGGASAYEQYF
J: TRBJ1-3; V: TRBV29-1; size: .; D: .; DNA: TGCAGCGTTATCGGGTCGAGCTCTGGAAACACCATATATTTT; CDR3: CSVIGSSSGNTIYF
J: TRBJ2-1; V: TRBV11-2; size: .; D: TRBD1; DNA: TGTGCCAGCAGCTTAGGGACAGGGACATACAATGAGCAGTTCTTC; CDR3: CASSLGTGTYNEQFF
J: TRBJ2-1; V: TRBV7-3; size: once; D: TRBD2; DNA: TGTGCCAGCAGCTTAACCGGGCTAGCGGGGGGTGGTGAGCAGTTCTTC; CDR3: CASSLTGLAGGGEQFF
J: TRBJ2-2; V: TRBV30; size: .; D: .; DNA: TGTGCCTGGACAACGAACACCGGGGAGCTGTTTTTT; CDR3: CAWTTNTGELFF
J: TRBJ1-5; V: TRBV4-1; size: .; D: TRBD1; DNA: TGCGCCAGCAGCCAAGCTGACAGGGAAAATCAGCCCCAGCATTTT; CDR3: CASSQADRENQPQHF
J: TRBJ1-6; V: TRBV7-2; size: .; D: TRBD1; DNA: TGTGCCAGCAGTTCGAGGACAGGGGGAGGCCCATATAATTCACCCCTCCACTTT; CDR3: CASSSRTGGGPYNSPLHF
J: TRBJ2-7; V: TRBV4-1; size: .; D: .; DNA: TGCGCCAGCAGTCGAGGTTTTTTTAAGATCCTGACAGGAGCCTACGAGCAGTACTTC; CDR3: CASSRGFFKILTGAYEQYF
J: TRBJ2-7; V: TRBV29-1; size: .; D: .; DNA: TGCAGCGTTGAAGACAAGGCCTACGAGCAGTACTTC; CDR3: CSVEDKAYEQYF
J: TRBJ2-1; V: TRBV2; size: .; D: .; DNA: TGTGCCAGCAGTGAAAGGCTTAGCTCCTACAATGAGCAGTTCTTC; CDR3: CASSERLSSYNEQFF
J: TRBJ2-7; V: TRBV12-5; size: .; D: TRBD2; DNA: TGTGCTAGTGGCCGGGGGGACCCGCCTAATCAGTACTTC; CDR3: CASGRGDPPNQYF
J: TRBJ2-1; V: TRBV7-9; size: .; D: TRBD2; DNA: TGTGCCAGCAGCCTGGCCCGGGGGGCCTACAATGAGCAGTTCTTC; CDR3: CASSLARGAYNEQFF
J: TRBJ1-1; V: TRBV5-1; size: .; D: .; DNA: TGCGCCAGCAGCTTGCCCCGGGGGCAAAACACTGAAGCTTTCTTT; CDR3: CASSLPRGQNTEAFF
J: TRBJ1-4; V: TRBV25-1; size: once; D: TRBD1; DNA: TGTGCCAGCACATCCGACAGGGGGAAGACTAATGAAAAACTGTTTTTT; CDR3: CASTSDRGKTNEKLFF
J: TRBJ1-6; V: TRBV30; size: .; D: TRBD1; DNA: TGTGCCTGTAGACAGGGATGGAATTCACCCCTCCACTTT; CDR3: CACRQGWNSPLHF
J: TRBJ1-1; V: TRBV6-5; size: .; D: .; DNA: TGTGCCAGCAGTTACTCGAGGTCCCACCGGGGCACTGAAGCTTTCTTT; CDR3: CASSYSRSHRGTEAFF
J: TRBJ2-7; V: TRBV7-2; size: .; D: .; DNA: TGTGCCAGCAGCTCAAGGACAGCCTCCTACGAGCAGTACTTC; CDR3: CASSSRTASYEQYF
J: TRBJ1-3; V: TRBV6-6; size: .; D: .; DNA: TGTGCCAGCAGTGTTCAACAGGTCTCTGGAAACACCATATATTTT; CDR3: CASSVQQVSGNTIYF
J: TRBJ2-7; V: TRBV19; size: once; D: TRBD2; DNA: TGTGCCAGTAGTATTGGACTAGCCTACGAGCAGTACTTC; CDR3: CASSIGLAYEQYF
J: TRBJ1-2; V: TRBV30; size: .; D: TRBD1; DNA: TGTGCCTACCTTACAGGGGGCTATGGCTACACCTTC; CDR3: CAYLTGGYGYTF
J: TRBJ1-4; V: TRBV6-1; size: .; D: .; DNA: TGTGCCAGCAGTGAAAGGGGGGGGTTTCGGGAAAAACTGTTTTTT; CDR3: CASSERGGFREKLFF
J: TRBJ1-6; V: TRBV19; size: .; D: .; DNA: TGTGCCAGTAGTACAGGTTATTTTAATTCACCCCTCCACTTT; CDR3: CASSTGYFNSPLHF
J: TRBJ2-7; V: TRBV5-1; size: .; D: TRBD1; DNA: TGCGCCAGCAGCTTGTATGGACAGGGGGCGCGGGGGCAGTACTTC; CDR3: CASSLYGQGARGQYF
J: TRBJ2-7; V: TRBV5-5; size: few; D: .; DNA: TGTGCCAGCAGTTTCGGACGCTACGAGCAGTACTTC; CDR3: CASSFGRYEQYF
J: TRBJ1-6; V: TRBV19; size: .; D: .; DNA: TGTGCCAGCCGGGAGCAGGGCAGGGACTCACCCCTCCACTTT; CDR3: CASREQGRDSPLHF
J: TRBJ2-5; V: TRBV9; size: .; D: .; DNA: TGTGCCAGCAGCGTAGGGGGAAGGGAGACCCAGTACTTC; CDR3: CASSVGGRETQYF
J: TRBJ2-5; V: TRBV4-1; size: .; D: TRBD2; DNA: TGCGCCAGCAGCCCTCGGGAGGCGGGAGAGACCCAGTACTTC; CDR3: CASSPREAGETQYF
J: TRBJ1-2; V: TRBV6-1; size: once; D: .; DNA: TGTGCCAGCAGTGAAGGTGAGGGGGTCTACTATGGCTACACCTTC; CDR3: CASSEGEGVYYGYTF
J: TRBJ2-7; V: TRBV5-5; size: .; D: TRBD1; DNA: TGTGCCAGCAGCTTGACAGGGGTAGAGCTGGAGCAGTACTTC; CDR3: CASSLTGVELEQYF
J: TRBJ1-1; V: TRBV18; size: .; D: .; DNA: TGTGCCAGCTCACCGGTCCCACTGGGCACTGAAGCTTTCTTT; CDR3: CASSPVPLGTEAFF
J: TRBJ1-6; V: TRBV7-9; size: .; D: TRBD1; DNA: TGTGCCAGCAGCCTAAGACAGGGGACGGGGACCTATAATTCACCCCTCCACTTT; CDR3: CASSLRQGTGTYNSPLHF
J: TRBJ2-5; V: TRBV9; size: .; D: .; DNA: TGTGCCAGCAGCTCCAGGTGGGCTAGCGCCGAAGAGACCCAGTACTTC; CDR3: CASSSRWASAEETQYF
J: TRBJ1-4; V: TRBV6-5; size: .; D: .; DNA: TGTGCCAGCAGTTTGGCAGGGAGCGGAAAACTGTTTTTT; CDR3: CASSLAGSGKLFF
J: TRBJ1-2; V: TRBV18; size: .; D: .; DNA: TGTGCCAGCTCACTGGACACCGCTAACTATGGCTACACCTTC; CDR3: CASSLDTANYGYTF
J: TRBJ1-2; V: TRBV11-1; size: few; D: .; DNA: TGTGCCAGCAGCCCCTTGACCTTC; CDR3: CASSPLTF
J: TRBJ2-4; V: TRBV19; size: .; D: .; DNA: TGTGCCACCTCGACTGTAGCCAAAAACATTCAGTACTTC; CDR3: CATSTVAKNIQYF
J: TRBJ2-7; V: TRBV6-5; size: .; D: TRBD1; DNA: TGTGCCAGCAGTCCTAACCCAGGGGGCGAGCAGTACTTC; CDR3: CASSPNPGGEQYF
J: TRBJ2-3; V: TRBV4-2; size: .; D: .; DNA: TGTGCCAGCAGCCCCAGAACAGATACGCAGTATTTT; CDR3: CASSPRTDTQYF